Below, one T cell receptor beta chain is given with its context. The source of the sample is a study of long-term antiretroviral therapy in people with HIV. Whole-study context: The 2015 immediate-ART recommendation came about a decade after the earliest samples.

This was the immunoSEQ v3.0 assay at survey level. Sequencing of each sample targeted roughly 35,000-55,000 T-cell genomes. Sequencing used immunoSEQ multiplex PCR; TCRdb keeps in-frame clones, though not all of them. The sample has fewer than 25,000 clones; around 87% are singletons. Trimming removed 4 bases from V and 6 bases from J; junction bases left unmatched: 11. The CDR3 consists of 16 residues. Germline CDR1 is SGHNT and CDR2 is YYREEE (reference sequence). The source of this sequence is a woman aged 50 to 65 with HIV. The sample consisted of unsorted PBMCs, taken 2.6 years after starting antiretroviral therapy. J is TRBJ2-4 and V is TRBV5-4; 9 nucleotides align to TRBD1. CDR3 sequence (DNA): TGTGCCAGCAGCCCCGGGACAGGGAATTCGGGAAACATTCAGTACTTC. Translation gives CASSPGTGNSGNIQYF.